This TCR beta chain was sequenced in a study of response to subunit inactivated influenza vaccine. The study's findings and limits: It was suggested by the authors that few new T cells are recruited by each seasonal influenza vaccination.

The CDR3 covers 17 residues. Unmatched junction bases numbered 4, after V lost 0 bases and J lost 1 base. CDR1 and CDR2 from the germline V gene are SGHTA and FQGNSA. TCRdb used MiXCR to reprocess the RT-PCR reads, holding one entry per CDR3 protein. The sample carries 800,000 or so distinct CDR3 sequences, approximately 21% recorded once. This clonotype was counted only a few times. As yet, its antigen is unknown. This receptor was identified in a man aged 45 to 65 who received an inactivated influenza vaccine. This chain connects TRBV7-2 to TRBJ2-1; TRBD2 agrees at 9 bases. This material consisted of PBMCs from blood, taken 5 days after vaccination. The CDR3 coding sequence is TGTGCCAGCAGCTTAGCGGTGACTAGCGGATCCTACAATGAGCAGTTCTTC. Its translation is CASSLAVTSGSYNEQFF.